This T cell receptor beta chain was observed in a study of blood T cell repertoires in COVID-19. Study information: Specimens from acute and convalescent COVID-19 originated in the United States, Italy and Spain.

Individuals aged 18 to 89 years were recruited from about two dozen US areas. The assay was immunoSEQ multiplex PCR, and TCRdb's table has in-frame clones only and misses some. The table has 200,000 to 250,000 clones, roughly 85% seen once. Germline V lookup: CDR1 SNHLY, CDR2 FYNNEI. V was trimmed by 10 bases and J by 3 bases, leaving 16 bases between them. CDR3 length equals 13 residues. The V and J genes are TRBV2 and TRBJ2-7, with D perhaps matching TRBD1 (6 bases). The source is a woman aged 40 to 50 with acute COVID-19. Sequences were obtained from PBMCs or T cells enriched from blood (not recorded which). CDR3 DNA sequence: TGTGCCACCCAGCTTGGACAGAGCTACGAGCAGTACTTC. This gives the protein CATQLGQSYEQYF.